Listed below are T cell receptor beta chains from one sample, sequenced in a study of T cell responses to AZD1222 COVID-19 vaccine. The repertoire was sequenced with immunoSEQ multiplex PCR; TCRdb's copy has only in-frame clones and lacks some. Here the sample spans more than 85,000 clones, around 89% being singletons. Sequencing used peripheral blood, obtained on day 0 of AZD1222 vaccination. These receptors all come from an adult in good health. The CDR3 runs from the conserved cysteine through the conserved F or W. Each record gives: CDR3 protein, CDR3 DNA, clone size, D gene, V gene, J gene. The D gene is left open where the match is weak. Size tells how often a clone was seen (once, few, many) or the class of an expanded clone, and some rows leave it out.

CASSLTGIRDGYTF	TGTGCCAGCAGTTTAACAGGGATTAGGGATGGCTACACCTTC	.	.	TRBV28	TRBJ1-2
CAISDRNQETQYF	TGTGCCATCAGTGATCGGAACCAAGAGACCCAGTACTTC	.	.	TRBV10-3	TRBJ2-5
CASSLVGGARVNYGYTF	TGTGCCAGCAGCTTAGTTGGAGGGGCGAGGGTTAACTATGGCTACACCTTC	.	.	TRBV7-2	TRBJ1-2
CASSFDFSTDTQYF	TGTGCCAGCAGCTTCGACTTTAGCACAGATACGCAGTATTTT	.	.	TRBV7-3	TRBJ2-3
CASSTPGQGRDRDTQYF	TGTGCCAGCAGTACCCCGGGACAGGGGCGCGACCGGGATACGCAGTATTTT	once	TRBD1	TRBV28	TRBJ2-3
CASSPGGSVYGYTF	TGTGCCAGCAGCCCGGGGGGGTCGGTGTATGGCTACACCTTC	.	.	TRBV7-3	TRBJ1-2
CASSSAGNYGYTF	TGTGCCAGCAGCTCGGCCGGGAACTATGGCTACACCTTC	.	.	TRBV11-3	TRBJ1-2
CASRQDVGVEKLFF	TGTGCCAGCCGCCAGGATGTCGGAGTTGAAAAACTGTTTTTT	few	.	TRBV6-5	TRBJ1-4
CASSLPGLESEQFF	TGTGCCAGCAGCTTACCGGGACTAGAGTCGGAGCAGTTCTTC	.	TRBD2	TRBV5-4	TRBJ2-1
CASSQTGFSPLHF	TGTGCCAGCAGCCAGACAGGGTTTTCACCCCTCCACTTT	.	TRBD1	TRBV4-2	TRBJ1-6
CASSGHRGVFRNTIYF	TGTGCCAGCAGCGGGCACAGGGGGGTCTTTAGAAACACCATATATTTT	.	.	TRBV21-1	TRBJ1-3
CASSYVGGELFF	TGTGCCAGCAGTTACGTAGGCGGGGAGCTGTTTTTT	few	.	TRBV6-5	TRBJ2-2
CASSYPGTDTQYF	TGTGCCAGCAGTTACCCAGGCACAGATACGCAGTATTTT	.	.	TRBV6-5	TRBJ2-3